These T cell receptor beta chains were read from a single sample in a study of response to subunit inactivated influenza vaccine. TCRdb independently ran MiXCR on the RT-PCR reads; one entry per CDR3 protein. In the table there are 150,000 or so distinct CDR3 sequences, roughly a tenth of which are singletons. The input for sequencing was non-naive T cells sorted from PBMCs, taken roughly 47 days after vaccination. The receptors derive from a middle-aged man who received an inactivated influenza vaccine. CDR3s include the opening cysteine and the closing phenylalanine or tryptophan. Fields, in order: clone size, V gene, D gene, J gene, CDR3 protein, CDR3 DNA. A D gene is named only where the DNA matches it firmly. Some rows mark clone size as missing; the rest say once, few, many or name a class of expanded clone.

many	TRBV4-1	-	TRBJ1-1	CASSQDRAGVRAFF	TGCGCCAGCAGCCAAGATAGGGCAGGGGTTCGCGCTTTCTTT
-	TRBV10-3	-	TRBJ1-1	CAIRTAMNTEAFF	TGTGCCATCAGAACAGCAATGAACACTGAAGCTTTCTTT
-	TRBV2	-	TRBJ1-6	CASSREGGRSPLHF	TGTGCCAGCAGTCGGGAGGGGGGGCGGTCACCCCTCCACTTT
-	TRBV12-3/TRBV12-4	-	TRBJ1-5	CASSFLNQPQHF	TGTGCCAGCAGTTTCCTAAATCAGCCCCAGCATTTT
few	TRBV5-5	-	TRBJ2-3	CASVKGERSTDTQYF	TGTGCCAGCGTTAAGGGTGAACGATCGACAGATACGCAGTATTTT
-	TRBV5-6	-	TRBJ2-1	CASSLRVDYNEQFF	TGTGCCAGCAGCTTGAGAGTAGACTACAATGAGCAGTTCTTC
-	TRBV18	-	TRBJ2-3	CASSPAATDTQYF	TGTGCCAGCTCACCAGCGGCCACAGATACGCAGTATTTT
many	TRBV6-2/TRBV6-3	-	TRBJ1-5	CASSYGHLGNQPQHF	TGTGCCAGCAGTTACGGTCACCTAGGCAATCAGCCCCAGCATTTT
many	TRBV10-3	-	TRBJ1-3	CAISAGSGNTIYF	TGTGCCATCAGTGCTGGCAGTGGAAACACCATATATTTT
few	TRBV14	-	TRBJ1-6	CASSHWTMGSPLHF	TGTGCCAGCAGCCACTGGACAATGGGTTCACCCCTCCACTTT
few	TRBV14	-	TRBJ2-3	CASSQDLSAGTDTQYF	TGTGCCAGCAGCCAAGACCTCTCGGCCGGAACAGATACGCAGTATTTT
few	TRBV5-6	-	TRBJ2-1	CASSLISVYNEQFF	TGTGCCAGCAGCTTGATTAGCGTCTACAATGAGCAGTTCTTC
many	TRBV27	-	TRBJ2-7	CASSLYGVYYEQYF	TGTGCCAGCAGTTTATATGGGGTATACTACGAGCAGTACTTC
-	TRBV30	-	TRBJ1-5	CAWTGDGNQPQHF	TGTGCCTGGACAGGGGATGGCAATCAGCCCCAGCATTTT
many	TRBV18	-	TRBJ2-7	CASSLRPDRRSSYEQYF	TGTGCCAGCTCACTCCGTCCCGACAGGAGGAGCTCCTACGAGCAGTACTTC
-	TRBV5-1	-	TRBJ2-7	CASSLAGVAYEQYF	TGCGCCAGCAGCTTGGCGGGAGTTGCCTACGAGCAGTACTTC
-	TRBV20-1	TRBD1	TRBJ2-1	CSLGTGGYNEQFF	TGTTCGTTGGGGACAGGGGGCTACAATGAGCAGTTCTTC
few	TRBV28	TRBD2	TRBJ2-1	CASSLGLAGDWNEQFF	TGTGCCAGCAGCCTCGGACTAGCGGGAGACTGGAATGAGCAGTTCTTC
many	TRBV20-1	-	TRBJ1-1	CSPGRLNTEAFF	TGCAGTCCAGGACGTTTGAACACTGAAGCTTTCTTT
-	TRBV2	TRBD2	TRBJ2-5	CASRGLPQTQYF	TGTGCCAGCAGGGGACTACCCCAGACCCAGTACTTC
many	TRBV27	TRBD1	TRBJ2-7	CASSLSGQGEYF	TGTGCCAGCAGTCTTTCAGGACAGGGCGAGTACTTC
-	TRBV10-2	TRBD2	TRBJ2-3	CASSDPFGGATDTQYF	TGCGCCAGCAGTGACCCTTTCGGGGGGGCGACAGATACGCAGTATTTT
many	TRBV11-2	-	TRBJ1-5	CASSLDIAQPQHF	TGTGCCAGCAGCTTAGATATCGCCCAGCCCCAGCATTTT
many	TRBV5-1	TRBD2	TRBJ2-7	CASSYRTSGAHPYYEQYF	TGCGCCAGCAGCTACCGGACTAGCGGGGCCCACCCCTACTACGAGCAGTACTTC
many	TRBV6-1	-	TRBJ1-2	CASSPWAGDDDGYTF	TGTGCCAGCAGCCCGTGGGCCGGCGATGACGATGGCTACACCTTC
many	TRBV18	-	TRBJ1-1	CASSPPGNTEAFF	TGTGCCAGCAGCCCCCCGGGGAACACTGAAGCTTTCTTT
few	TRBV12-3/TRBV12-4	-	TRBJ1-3	CASSQKTGLRNTIYF	TGTGCCAGCAGTCAAAAAACGGGGCTTAGAAACACCATATATTTT
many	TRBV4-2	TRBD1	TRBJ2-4	CASSQDGRGLISAKNIQYF	TGTGCCAGCAGCCAAGATGGCAGGGGGCTAATTTCAGCCAAAAACATTCAGTACTTC
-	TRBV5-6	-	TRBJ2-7	CASSRPQTGGDEQYF	TGTGCCAGCAGCCGACCCCAGACAGGTGGCGACGAGCAGTACTTC
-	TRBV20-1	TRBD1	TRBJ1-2	CSARETGWDYGYTF	TGCAGTGCTAGAGAGACAGGGTGGGACTATGGCTACACCTTC
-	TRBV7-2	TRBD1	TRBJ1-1	CASSPLTGPTEAFF	TGTGCCAGCAGCCCCTTGACAGGGCCCACTGAAGCTTTCTTT
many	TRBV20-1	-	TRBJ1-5	CSARAFVAGASPQHF	TGCAGTGCTAGAGCTTTTGTAGCCGGAGCCAGCCCCCAGCATTTT
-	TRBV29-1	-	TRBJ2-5	CSVVVGGPGETQYF	TGCAGCGTTGTCGTGGGGGGGCCAGGAGAGACCCAGTACTTC
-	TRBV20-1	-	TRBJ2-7	CSASTINRASDEQYF	TGCAGTGCTTCTACTATCAACCGGGCCTCAGACGAGCAGTACTTC
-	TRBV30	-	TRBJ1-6	CAWGRAYNSPLHF	TGTGCCTGGGGGAGAGCCTATAATTCACCCCTCCACTTT